Reported below is one T cell receptor beta chain. It lacks a known antigen. Per-base quality was not reported, and no clone a single base away is much larger than it. The CDR3 runs 14 residues from the cysteine to the phenylalanine. The retained sequence is limited to the CDR3, 42 bases, with the frame set at the first base. Between the V and J ends, shortened by 5 bases and 8 bases respectively, the junction contains 18 bases. Taken from the germline V gene, the CDR1 and CDR2 loops are MDHEN and SYDVKM. The data originate from a study of shared clonotypes between healthy human individuals (TCRdb year 2020). The study in broad terms: The cohort comprised a couple of women and a few men aged 18 to 49 years. For each donor, three plates each were used for CD4 naive and CD4 memory, two plates were used for CD8 naive, and one plate was used for CD8 memory. The study deeply sequenced blood TCR repertoires of five healthy adults to estimate repertoire size and the extent of clonotype sharing between individuals. To increase sequencing depth and limit assay-specific biases, different laboratories used diverse techniques to prepare libraries and sequence TCR repertoires. Per donor, leukapheresis produced somewhere between about 0.9 and 9.5 billion PBMCs.

Beyond this particular receptor, the publication reports: Incomplete sequencing was indicated by rarefaction of sorted-subset datasets, despite the large sequencing depth. Naive subsets generally had larger estimated clonotype richness than memory subsets did. Sharing across a few donors was observed for 4.5% to 6.5% of naive CD4, over 3% of naive CD8, 2% to 2.5% of memory CD4, and around 0.4% of memory CD8 clonotypes. Higher generation probabilities were observed for clonotypes shared by all four sorted-subset donors than for non-shared clonotypes. Pairwise subsampling indicated that sequencing depth was expected to affect the degree of clonotype sharing among donors. The small number of donors limited the genetic and exposure-history diversity represented. Sampling was restricted to blood, and TCR repertoires in tissues likely differ from the TCR repertoires found in blood.

Donors were healthy HIV-negative adults with no recently reported acute infections or vaccinations. Every donor was a Caucasian adult living in Nashville, Tennessee, USA. CD4+ T cells were enriched by magnetic negative selection; naive cells were then positively selected on CD45RA, and the negative fraction formed the memory subset. Blood was obtained by leukapheresis, after which PBMCs were separated by Ficoll-Histopaque density gradient centrifugation and cryopreserved in liquid nitrogen vapor phase. Purity and quantity of every magnetically sorted T cell population were checked by analytical flow cytometry. Genomic DNA was isolated from every sorted fraction and measured by UV absorbance on a Nanodrop 2000c. Using the deep immunoSEQ assay, TCR CDR3 regions were amplified from genomic DNA by multiplex PCR. Extracted genomic DNA from each cell subset was spread evenly across all wells of several immunoSEQ 96-well plates, with each plate serving as a replicate. For sorted subsets, each replicate PCR was loaded with approximately 200 ng genomic DNA, equivalent to about 30,000 T cell genomes. Purified libraries were quantified with a Qubit 3.0 fluorometer, sized on a Bioanalyzer 2100, and re-quantified with the KAPA Library Quantification kit. Every immunoSEQ 96-well plate was sequenced on a separate single-read 150-cycle Illumina NextSeq 550 flow cell. Processing in the source paper ran as follows. Because only junctional sequences without quality scores were contained in the immunoSEQ output, filtering matching that applied to full-length reads could not be performed. Sequences were annotated with PyIR, a Python wrapper for IgBLAST v1.9, and V/J genes and CDR3 were assigned using IMGT germline references. Reads were removed for weak V/J assignments (E-value above 1e-6), missing CDR3, stop codons, out-of-frame junctions, or ambiguous translated residues. V3J clonotypes were defined by identical inferred V gene, J gene, and CDR3 amino acid sequence. The percentage overlap between two repertoires was calculated by dividing the number of shared unique clonotypes by the size of the smaller repertoire. Repertoire richness was assessed with RTK rarefaction, the Chao1 estimator, and Recon v2.1 estimates of unobserved clonotypes. Generation probabilities for all TCRbeta clonotypes obtained by the gDNA method from a handful of donors were computed using OLGA. TCRdb limited this immuneACCESS table to in-frame rearrangements with V and J called. A share of clones is missing; checked studies link under half to unresolved V genes, and the rest is unexplained. V, J and clone size derive from that table, while D and trimming were established from the DNA sequence. The sample table holds roughly 2,300,000 clones, of which 85% to 95% were seen once. The ten most abundant clones make up approximately 0.4% of the sample.

The source is a man younger than 30 in good health. Some clones in this sample may be carry-over from other donors' samples. The V gene is TRBV28 and the J gene is TRBJ1-2, with the D gene call left open. Specimen: naive CD4+ T cells from PBMCs. The cell subset or site label corresponds to: CD45RA+ positively selected. The base sequence is TGTGCCAGCAGTACCATTACACCGGCCGGGGGCTACACCTTC. It encodes CASSTITPAGGYTF.